Listed below are T cell receptor beta chains from one sample, sequenced in a study of blood T cells in healthy people across ages. TCRdb ran MiXCR on the 5' RACE reads and lists one entry per CDR3 protein. The sample lists some 1.8 million distinct CDR3 sequences; more than 35% were seen once. The sequencing input was blood. The receptor source for this set is a human donor in good health. CDR3s include the opening cysteine and the closing phenylalanine or tryptophan. D genes are given only for firm matches. Size values are once, few and many counts, or a class for expanded clones, and some rows have none.

D gene: TRBD1
J gene: TRBJ2-1
V gene: TRBV29-1
clone size: NA
CDR3 DNA: TGCAGCGTTGAATCTGGACAGGGGGGCGATGAGCAGTTCTTC
CDR3 protein: CSVESGQGGDEQFF

D gene: TRBD1
J gene: TRBJ1-2
V gene: TRBV5-1
clone size: few
CDR3 DNA: TGCGCCAGCAGCCGGGACAGGGCCCGCTACACCTTC
CDR3 protein: CASSRDRARYTF

D gene: NA
J gene: TRBJ1-2
V gene: TRBV3-1
clone size: few
CDR3 DNA: TGTGCCAGCAGCCAACAGTACCGGGACACTTACTATGGCTACACCTTC
CDR3 protein: CASSQQYRDTYYGYTF

D gene: TRBD1
J gene: TRBJ1-1
V gene: TRBV7-9
clone size: NA
CDR3 DNA: TGTGCCAGCAGAGGGACAGGCGAGAACACTGAAGCTTTCTTT
CDR3 protein: CASRGTGENTEAFF

D gene: NA
J gene: TRBJ2-3
V gene: TRBV5-5
clone size: NA
CDR3 DNA: TGTGCCAGCAGCTCCACAAGCCCAGATACGCAGTATTTT
CDR3 protein: CASSSTSPDTQYF

D gene: TRBD1
J gene: TRBJ2-5
V gene: TRBV12-3/TRBV12-4
clone size: many
CDR3 DNA: TGTGCCAGCAGTGATCGGACAGGGGAAGAGACCCAGTACTTC
CDR3 protein: CASSDRTGEETQYF

D gene: NA
J gene: TRBJ2-1
V gene: TRBV5-1
clone size: once
CDR3 DNA: TGCGCCAGCCGTCTGAGCCCGCGGAATATATACAATGAGCAGTTCTTC
CDR3 protein: CASRLSPRNIYNEQFF

D gene: TRBD2
J gene: TRBJ2-3
V gene: TRBV6-5
clone size: few
CDR3 DNA: TGTGCCAGCAGCATATTAGCGGGGGGCACCACAGATACGCAGTATTTT
CDR3 protein: CASSILAGGTTDTQYF

D gene: TRBD1
J gene: TRBJ1-2
V gene: TRBV29-1
clone size: NA
CDR3 DNA: TGCAGCGTTGAAGACGACAGGGGGCATAATGGCTACACCTTC
CDR3 protein: CSVEDDRGHNGYTF

D gene: NA
J gene: TRBJ2-7
V gene: TRBV7-2
clone size: once
CDR3 DNA: TGTGCCAGCAACTTAACGACAGACGAGCAGTACTTC
CDR3 protein: CASNLTTDEQYF

D gene: NA
J gene: TRBJ1-4
V gene: TRBV5-6
clone size: NA
CDR3 DNA: TGTGCCAGCAGCTTGGCGGCACCGGGGATGGGTGAAAAACTGTTTTTT
CDR3 protein: CASSLAAPGMGEKLFF

D gene: TRBD1
J gene: TRBJ2-7
V gene: TRBV7-3
clone size: NA
CDR3 DNA: TGTGCCAGCAGCCCACCCGGGACAGGGAGGTTGTACGAGCAGTACTTC
CDR3 protein: CASSPPGTGRLYEQYF

D gene: NA
J gene: TRBJ2-1
V gene: TRBV5-6
clone size: NA
CDR3 DNA: TGTGCCAGCAGCTTGTACAGCCTCTCCTACGAGCAGTTCTTC
CDR3 protein: CASSLYSLSYEQFF

D gene: NA
J gene: TRBJ2-3
V gene: TRBV4-3
clone size: NA
CDR3 DNA: TGCGCCAGCAGCCAGGACGGACGGAAAACGCAGTATTTT
CDR3 protein: CASSQDGRKTQYF

D gene: NA
J gene: TRBJ1-2
V gene: TRBV4-1
clone size: few
CDR3 DNA: TGCGCCAGCAGCCAAGATCTAATCACGCTGATCTATGGCTACACCTTC
CDR3 protein: CASSQDLITLIYGYTF

D gene: NA
J gene: TRBJ2-1
V gene: TRBV27
clone size: few
CDR3 DNA: TGTGCCAGCAGTTCCTTGGGAGGGGGGCAGGGCAATGAGCAGTTCTTC
CDR3 protein: CASSSLGGGQGNEQFF

D gene: TRBD1
J gene: TRBJ2-2
V gene: TRBV11-2
clone size: NA
CDR3 DNA: TGTGCCAGCGGGGACAGGGGAACCGGGGAGCTGTTTTTT
CDR3 protein: CASGDRGTGELFF

D gene: TRBD1
J gene: TRBJ2-7
V gene: TRBV6-5
clone size: few
CDR3 DNA: TGTGCCAGCAGACACCGGACAGGGGTTTTAGTCGAGCAGTACTTC
CDR3 protein: CASRHRTGVLVEQYF

D gene: TRBD2
J gene: TRBJ2-3
V gene: TRBV7-2
clone size: NA
CDR3 DNA: TGTGCCAGCAGCCGGGAGCGGGGGCCGGCCGGGACGCAGTATTTT
CDR3 protein: CASSRERGPAGTQYF

D gene: TRBD1
J gene: TRBJ1-2
V gene: TRBV5-1
clone size: NA
CDR3 DNA: TGCGCCAACAGCTCGGGACAGGGGGCGAGCGGAGGCTACACCTTC
CDR3 protein: CANSSGQGASGGYTF

D gene: NA
J gene: TRBJ2-3
V gene: TRBV4-1
clone size: few
CDR3 DNA: TGCGCCAGCAGCCAACGGCGGGCGGATACGCAGTATTTT
CDR3 protein: CASSQRRADTQYF

D gene: NA
J gene: TRBJ2-7
V gene: TRBV7-9
clone size: NA
CDR3 DNA: TGTGCCAGCAGCCTGGCAGCCCGCTACGAGCAGTACTTC
CDR3 protein: CASSLAARYEQYF

D gene: NA
J gene: TRBJ2-1
V gene: TRBV9
clone size: NA
CDR3 DNA: TGTACCAGCAGCGTAGGGGCGCGGAGCTCCTACAATGGGCAGTTCTTC
CDR3 protein: CTSSVGARSSYNGQFF

D gene: TRBD1
J gene: TRBJ1-2
V gene: TRBV20-1
clone size: few
CDR3 DNA: TGCAGTGCTGACGACAGGGAGGCTGGCTACACCTTC
CDR3 protein: CSADDREAGYTF

D gene: NA
J gene: TRBJ2-1
V gene: TRBV7-3
clone size: many
CDR3 DNA: TGTGCCAGCAGCTTATCTGGACTTTACTACAATGAGCAGTTCTTC
CDR3 protein: CASSLSGLYYNEQFF

D gene: NA
J gene: TRBJ1-5
V gene: TRBV28
clone size: NA
CDR3 DNA: TGTGCCAGCAATGGACGGCAGCCCCAGCATTTT
CDR3 protein: CASNGRQPQHF

D gene: TRBD1
J gene: TRBJ2-7
V gene: TRBV7-2
clone size: NA
CDR3 DNA: TGTGCCAGCACCGAACAGACAGGGAGTTACGAGCAGTACTTC
CDR3 protein: CASTEQTGSYEQYF

D gene: TRBD1
J gene: TRBJ1-1
V gene: TRBV7-9
clone size: NA
CDR3 DNA: TGTGCCAGCAGCTCATTACAGGGGGGGAACACTGAAGCTTTCTTT
CDR3 protein: CASSSLQGGNTEAFF

D gene: NA
J gene: TRBJ2-6
V gene: TRBV9
clone size: few
CDR3 DNA: TGTGCCAGCAGCCGACAGCCGGGTGAAATCGTCCTGACTTTC
CDR3 protein: CASSRQPGEIVLTF

D gene: NA
J gene: TRBJ1-4
V gene: TRBV5-1
clone size: NA
CDR3 DNA: TGCGCCAGCAGCTTGGAAGGGCAGGCCCTGGGTTATGAAAAACTGTTTTTT
CDR3 protein: CASSLEGQALGYEKLFF

D gene: TRBD2
J gene: TRBJ2-5
V gene: TRBV20-1
clone size: NA
CDR3 DNA: TGCAGTGCTAGCCCCATGGGACTAGGAGCCCAAGAGACCCAGTACTTC
CDR3 protein: CSASPMGLGAQETQYF

D gene: NA
J gene: TRBJ2-7
V gene: TRBV6-5
clone size: NA
CDR3 DNA: TGTGCCAGCAGTTCCCCCGAATCATACGAGCAGTACTTC
CDR3 protein: CASSSPESYEQYF

D gene: NA
J gene: TRBJ2-7
V gene: TRBV7-2
clone size: few
CDR3 DNA: TGTGCCAGCAGCTTAGTAGTGACAGGGAGGAACGAGCAGTACTTC
CDR3 protein: CASSLVVTGRNEQYF

D gene: NA
J gene: TRBJ1-1
V gene: TRBV18
clone size: few
CDR3 DNA: TGTGCCAGCTCAATAAGAGGGGACACTGAAGCTTTCTTT
CDR3 protein: CASSIRGDTEAFF

D gene: NA
J gene: TRBJ1-5
V gene: TRBV6-2/TRBV6-3
clone size: few
CDR3 DNA: TGTGCCAGCAGTTCGATCTCCGGGACGGAGACTCATAGCAATCAGCCCCAGCATTTT
CDR3 protein: CASSSISGTETHSNQPQHF

D gene: NA
J gene: TRBJ2-7
V gene: TRBV6-2/TRBV6-3
clone size: NA
CDR3 DNA: TGTGCCAGCACCCACGCGGCCCGAGGGCGGGTCAAAGACTACGAGCAGTACTTC
CDR3 protein: CASTHAARGRVKDYEQYF

D gene: NA
J gene: TRBJ2-7
V gene: TRBV29-1
clone size: NA
CDR3 DNA: TGCAGCGTTCCCACCGGGACCTCCTACGAGCAGTACTTC
CDR3 protein: CSVPTGTSYEQYF

D gene: NA
J gene: TRBJ1-5
V gene: TRBV6-2/TRBV6-3
clone size: NA
CDR3 DNA: TGTGCCAGCAGTACCACAGGGCCCGGAATGCCCCAGCATTTT
CDR3 protein: CASSTTGPGMPQHF

D gene: TRBD1
J gene: TRBJ1-5
V gene: TRBV5-8
clone size: NA
CDR3 DNA: TGTGCCAGCTGGGACAGAAGAAAGGGGGGGGTTCAGCCCCAGCATTTT
CDR3 protein: CASWDRRKGGVQPQHF

D gene: TRBD1
J gene: TRBJ2-7
V gene: TRBV4-1
clone size: few
CDR3 DNA: TGCGCCAGCCGTTCGGGACAGGGGGTCGACGAGCAGTACTTC
CDR3 protein: CASRSGQGVDEQYF

D gene: NA
J gene: TRBJ2-7
V gene: TRBV7-9
clone size: few
CDR3 DNA: TGTGCCAACAGCCCCAAGAAGAGCTTCTACGAGCAGTACTTC
CDR3 protein: CANSPKKSFYEQYF

D gene: NA
J gene: TRBJ1-2
V gene: TRBV20-1
clone size: NA
CDR3 DNA: TGCAGTGCTAGAAGGGGAACGGAGGACTATGGCTACACCTTC
CDR3 protein: CSARRGTEDYGYTF

D gene: TRBD2
J gene: TRBJ2-1
V gene: TRBV4-3
clone size: many
CDR3 DNA: TGCGCCAGCAGCCAAGAAGGGACTAGCAATGAGCAGTTCTTC
CDR3 protein: CASSQEGTSNEQFF

D gene: NA
J gene: TRBJ2-6
V gene: TRBV12-3/TRBV12-4
clone size: NA
CDR3 DNA: TGTGCCAGCAGTTCGGAAGGAGTCTCTGGGGCCAACGTCCTGACTTTC
CDR3 protein: CASSSEGVSGANVLTF

D gene: NA
J gene: TRBJ1-5
V gene: TRBV2
clone size: NA
CDR3 DNA: TGTGCCAGCAATGGCAATCTCTGGGGCAATCAGCCCCAGCATTTT
CDR3 protein: CASNGNLWGNQPQHF

D gene: NA
J gene: TRBJ2-5
V gene: TRBV27
clone size: few
CDR3 DNA: TGTGCCAGCAGTTTGTCATGGTATGGGGAGACCCAGTACTTC
CDR3 protein: CASSLSWYGETQYF

D gene: NA
J gene: TRBJ2-5
V gene: TRBV20-1
clone size: many
CDR3 DNA: TGCAGTGTGGGGTGGGGGAGTGAGACCCAGTACTTC
CDR3 protein: CSVGWGSETQYF

D gene: NA
J gene: TRBJ1-5
V gene: TRBV5-5
clone size: few
CDR3 DNA: TGTGCCAGCAGCTTTTCTGGGGATCGGCCCCAGCATTTT
CDR3 protein: CASSFSGDRPQHF

D gene: TRBD2
J gene: TRBJ2-3
V gene: TRBV13
clone size: NA
CDR3 DNA: TGTGCCAGCAGCTCAAGGACTAGCGGGGGGCACACAGATACGCAGTATTTT
CDR3 protein: CASSSRTSGGHTDTQYF